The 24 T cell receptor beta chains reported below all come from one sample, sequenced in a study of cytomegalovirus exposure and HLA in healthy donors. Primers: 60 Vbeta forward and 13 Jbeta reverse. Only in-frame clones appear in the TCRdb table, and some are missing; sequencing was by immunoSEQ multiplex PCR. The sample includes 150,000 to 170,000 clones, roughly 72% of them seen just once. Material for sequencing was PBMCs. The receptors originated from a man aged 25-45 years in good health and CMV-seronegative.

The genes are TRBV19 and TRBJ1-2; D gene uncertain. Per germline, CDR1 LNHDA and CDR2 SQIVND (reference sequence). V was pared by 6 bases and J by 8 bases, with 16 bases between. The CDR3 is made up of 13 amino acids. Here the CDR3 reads CASSQDWTGGYTF. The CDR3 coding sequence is TGTGCCAGTAGCCAAGACTGGACGGGGGGCTACACCTTC.

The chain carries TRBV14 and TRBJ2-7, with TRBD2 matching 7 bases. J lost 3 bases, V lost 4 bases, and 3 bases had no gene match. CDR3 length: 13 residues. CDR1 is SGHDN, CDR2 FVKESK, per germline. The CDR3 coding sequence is TGTGCCAGCAGCCCCCGGACTAGCTACGAGCAGTACTTC. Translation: CASSPRTSYEQYF.

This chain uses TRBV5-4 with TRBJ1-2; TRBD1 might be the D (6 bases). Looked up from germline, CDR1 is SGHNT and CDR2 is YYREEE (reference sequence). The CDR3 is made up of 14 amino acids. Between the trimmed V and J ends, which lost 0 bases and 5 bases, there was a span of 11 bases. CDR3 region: CASSLAGAIYGYTF. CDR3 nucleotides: TGTGCCAGCAGCTTGGCAGGGGCCATTTATGGCTACACCTTC.

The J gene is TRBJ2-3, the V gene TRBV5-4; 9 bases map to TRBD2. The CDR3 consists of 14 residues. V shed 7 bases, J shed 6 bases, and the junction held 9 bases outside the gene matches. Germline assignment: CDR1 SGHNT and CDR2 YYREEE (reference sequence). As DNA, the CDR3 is TGTGCCAGCGCCAGGGGCGGGGGGGAGGATACGCAGTATTTT. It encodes CASARGGGEDTQYF.

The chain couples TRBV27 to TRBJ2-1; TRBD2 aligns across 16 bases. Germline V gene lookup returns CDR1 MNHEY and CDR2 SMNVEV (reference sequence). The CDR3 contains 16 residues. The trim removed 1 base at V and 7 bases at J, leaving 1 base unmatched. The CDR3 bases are TGTGCCAGCAGTTTATTGGGACTAGCGGGGGGGAATGAGCAGTTCTTC. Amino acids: CASSLLGLAGGNEQFF.

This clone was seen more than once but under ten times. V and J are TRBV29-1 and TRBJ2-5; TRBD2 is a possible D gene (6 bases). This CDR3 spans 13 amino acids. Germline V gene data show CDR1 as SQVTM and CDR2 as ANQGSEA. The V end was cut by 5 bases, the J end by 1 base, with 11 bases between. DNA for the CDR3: TGCAGCGTTCCGGGAGAAGGCCAAGAGACCCAGTACTTC. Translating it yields CSVPGEGQETQYF.

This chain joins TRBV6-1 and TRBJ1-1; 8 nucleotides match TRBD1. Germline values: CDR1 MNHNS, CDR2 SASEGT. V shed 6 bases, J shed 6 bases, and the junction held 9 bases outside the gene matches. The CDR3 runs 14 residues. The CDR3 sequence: CASRLQGGIAEAFF. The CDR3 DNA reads TGTGCCAGCAGGCTACAGGGGGGAATTGCTGAAGCTTTCTTT.

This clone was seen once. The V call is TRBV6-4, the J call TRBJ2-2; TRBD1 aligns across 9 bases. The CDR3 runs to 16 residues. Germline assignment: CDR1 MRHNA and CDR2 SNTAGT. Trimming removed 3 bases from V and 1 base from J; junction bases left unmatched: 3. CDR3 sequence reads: CASSEQGARNTGELFF. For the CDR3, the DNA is TGTGCCAGCAGTGAACAGGGGGCGAGGAACACCGGGGAGCTGTTTTTT.

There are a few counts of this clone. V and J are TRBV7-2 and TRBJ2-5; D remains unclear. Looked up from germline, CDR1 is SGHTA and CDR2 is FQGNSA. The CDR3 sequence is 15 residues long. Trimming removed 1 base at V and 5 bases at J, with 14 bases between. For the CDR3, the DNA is TGTGCCAGCAGCTTAGTCGTGACGGCGGTGGAGACCCAGTACTTC. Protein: CASSLVVTAVETQYF.

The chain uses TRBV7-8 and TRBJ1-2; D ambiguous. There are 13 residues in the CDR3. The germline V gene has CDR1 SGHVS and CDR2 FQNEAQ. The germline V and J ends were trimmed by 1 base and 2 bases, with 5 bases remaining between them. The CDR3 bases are TGTGCCAGCAGCTTAGGCGGGAACTATGGCTACACCTTC. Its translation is CASSLGGNYGYTF.

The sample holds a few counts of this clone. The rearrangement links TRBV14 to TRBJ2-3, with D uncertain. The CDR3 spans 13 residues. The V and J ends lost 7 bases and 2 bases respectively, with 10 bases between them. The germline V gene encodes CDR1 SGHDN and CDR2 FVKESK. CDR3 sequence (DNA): TGTGCCAGCACCATCCGGTCCACAGATACGCAGTATTTT. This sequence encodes CASTIRSTDTQYF.

CDR3: CASSGEAAGREQYF. CDR3 bases: TGTGCCAGCAGCGGGGAGGCTGCAGGGCGCGAGCAGTACTTC. This chain connects TRBV9 to TRBJ2-7; a weak D match, TRBD2 (6 bases). The germline V gene encodes CDR1 SGDLS and CDR2 YYNGEE. Trimming left V 3 bases short and J 6 bases short, with 16 bases between. This CDR3 has 14 amino acids.

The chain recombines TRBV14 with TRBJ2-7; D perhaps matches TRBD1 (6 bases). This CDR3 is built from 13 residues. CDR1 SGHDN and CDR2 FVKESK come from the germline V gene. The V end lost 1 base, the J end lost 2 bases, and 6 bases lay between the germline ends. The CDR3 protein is CASSQGGPYEQYF. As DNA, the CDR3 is TGTGCCAGCAGCCAAGGGGGGCCCTACGAGCAGTACTTC.

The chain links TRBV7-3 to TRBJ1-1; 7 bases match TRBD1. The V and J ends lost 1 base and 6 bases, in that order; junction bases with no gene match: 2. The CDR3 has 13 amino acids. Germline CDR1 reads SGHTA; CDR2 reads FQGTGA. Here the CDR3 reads CASSLRQGSEAFF. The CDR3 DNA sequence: TGTGCCAGCAGCTTAAGACAGGGCTCTGAAGCTTTCTTT.

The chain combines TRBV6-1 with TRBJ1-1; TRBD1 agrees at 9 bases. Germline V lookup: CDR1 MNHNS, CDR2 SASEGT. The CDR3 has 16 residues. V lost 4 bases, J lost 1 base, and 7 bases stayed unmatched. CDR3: CASSVTGGWGNTEAFF. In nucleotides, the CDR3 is TGTGCCAGCAGTGTCACAGGGGGCTGGGGGAACACTGAAGCTTTCTTT.

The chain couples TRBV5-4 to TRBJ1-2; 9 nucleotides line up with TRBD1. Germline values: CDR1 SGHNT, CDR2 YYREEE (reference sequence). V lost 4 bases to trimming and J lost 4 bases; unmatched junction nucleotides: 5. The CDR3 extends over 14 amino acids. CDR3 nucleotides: TGTGCCAGCAGCGTACAGGGGGCGAGCTATGGCTACACCTTC. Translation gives CASSVQGASYGYTF.

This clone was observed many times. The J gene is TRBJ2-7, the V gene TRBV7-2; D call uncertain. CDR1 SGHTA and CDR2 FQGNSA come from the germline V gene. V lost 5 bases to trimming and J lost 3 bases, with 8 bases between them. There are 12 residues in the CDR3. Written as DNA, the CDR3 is TGTGCCAGCAGCGCTGACTTCTACGAGCAGTACTTC. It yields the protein CASSADFYEQYF. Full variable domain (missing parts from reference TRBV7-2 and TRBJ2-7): GAGVSQSPSNKVTEKGKDVELRCDPISGHTALYWYRQSLGQGLEFLIYFQGNSAPDKSGLPSDRFSAERTGGSVSTLTIQRTQQEDSAVYLCASSADFYEQYFGPGTRLTVT.

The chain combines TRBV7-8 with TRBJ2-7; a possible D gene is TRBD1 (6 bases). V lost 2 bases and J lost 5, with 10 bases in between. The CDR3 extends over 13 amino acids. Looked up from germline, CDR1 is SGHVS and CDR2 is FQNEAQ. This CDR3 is CASSLSGDNEQYF. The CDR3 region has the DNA TGTGCCAGCAGCTTATCAGGGGACAACGAGCAGTACTTC.

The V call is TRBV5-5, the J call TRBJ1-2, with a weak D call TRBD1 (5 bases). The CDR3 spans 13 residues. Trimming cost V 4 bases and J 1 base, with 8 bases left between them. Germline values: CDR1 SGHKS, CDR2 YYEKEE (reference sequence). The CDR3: CASSPDNNYGYTF. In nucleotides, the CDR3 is TGTGCCAGCAGCCCGGACAATAACTATGGCTACACCTTC.

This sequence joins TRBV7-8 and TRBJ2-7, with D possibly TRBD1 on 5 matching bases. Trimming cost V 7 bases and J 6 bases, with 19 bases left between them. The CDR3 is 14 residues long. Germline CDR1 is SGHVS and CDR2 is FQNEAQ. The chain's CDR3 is CASTSRERLSEQYF. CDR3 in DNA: TGTGCCAGCACCTCCAGGGAACGACTCTCCGAGCAGTACTTC.

The CDR3 coding sequence is TGTGCCAGCAGCTTAGTTAGCAGCTCTGGAAACACCATATATTTT. It codes for CASSLVSSSGNTIYF. The rearrangement uses TRBV7-2 and TRBJ1-3; D is ambiguous. Germline V lookup: CDR1 SGHTA, CDR2 FQGNSA. This CDR3 is 15 amino acids long. V was pared by 1 base and J by 0 bases, with 7 bases between.

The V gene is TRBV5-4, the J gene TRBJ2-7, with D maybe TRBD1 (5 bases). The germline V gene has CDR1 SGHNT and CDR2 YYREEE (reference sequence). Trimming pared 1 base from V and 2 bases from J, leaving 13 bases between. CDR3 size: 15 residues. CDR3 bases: TGTGCCAGCAGCTTGTCGGCAGGGCCGACCTACGAGCAGTACTTC. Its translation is CASSLSAGPTYEQYF.

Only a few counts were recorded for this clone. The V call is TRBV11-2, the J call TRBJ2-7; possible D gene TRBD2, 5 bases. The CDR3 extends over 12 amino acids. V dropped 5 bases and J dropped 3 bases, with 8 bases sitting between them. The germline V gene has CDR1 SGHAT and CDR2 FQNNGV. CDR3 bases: TGTGCCAGCAGCCTCGGGGACTACGAGCAGTACTTC. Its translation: CASSLGDYEQYF.

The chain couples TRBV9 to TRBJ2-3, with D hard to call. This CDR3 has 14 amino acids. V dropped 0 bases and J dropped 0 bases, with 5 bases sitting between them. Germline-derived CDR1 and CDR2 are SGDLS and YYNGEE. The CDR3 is CASSVALSTDTQYF. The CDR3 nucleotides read TGTGCCAGCAGCGTAGCTCTAAGCACAGATACGCAGTATTTT.